There are a few counts of the clone carrying this T cell receptor beta chain. Its antigen is undetermined. The method was immunoSEQ multiplex PCR; TCRdb's version includes in-frame clones alone and lacks a portion of them. Among a few hundred thousand clones listed, roughly 91% were seen once. This record belongs to a study of shared clonotypes between healthy human individuals. Whole-study findings and limits: Naive CD4 clonotypes overlapped across a handful of donors at around 4.7%.

Per germline, CDR1 ENHRY and CDR2 SYGVKD. The V gene end was trimmed by 2 bases and the J gene end by 1 base; junction bases not matched to a gene: 7. The CDR3 covers 17 residues. Adults of Caucasian background living in Nashville, Tennessee made up all donors. CD8 memory pooled CD45RO+ cells and CCR7-negative CD45RA+ TemRA cells. The receptor comes from a man between 18 and 35 years old in good health. The chain has TRBV10-3 and TRBJ2-2, with 7 bases that match TRBD1. Sequences were obtained from memory CD8+ T cells sorted from blood. Sample subset: CD45RO+ cells pooled with CCR7-negative TemRA cells. The chain's CDR3 is CAISEPLQGLNTGELFF. CDR3 DNA sequence: TGTGCCATCAGTGAGCCACTACAGGGGCTGAACACCGGGGAGCTGTTTTTT.